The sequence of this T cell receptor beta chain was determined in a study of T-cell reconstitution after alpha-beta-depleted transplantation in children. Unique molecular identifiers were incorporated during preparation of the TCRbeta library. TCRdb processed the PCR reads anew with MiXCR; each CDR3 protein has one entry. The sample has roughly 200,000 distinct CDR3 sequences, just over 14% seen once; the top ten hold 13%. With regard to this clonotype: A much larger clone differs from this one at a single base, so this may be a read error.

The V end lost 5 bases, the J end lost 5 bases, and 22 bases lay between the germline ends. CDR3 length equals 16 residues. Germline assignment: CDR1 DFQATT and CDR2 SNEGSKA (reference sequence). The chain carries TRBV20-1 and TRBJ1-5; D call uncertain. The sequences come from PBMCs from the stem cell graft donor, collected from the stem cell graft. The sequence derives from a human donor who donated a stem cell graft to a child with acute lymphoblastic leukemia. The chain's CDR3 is CSALSSAGSTYQPQHF. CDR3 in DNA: TGCAGTGCTTTATCTAGCGCGGGGTCGACGTATCAGCCCCAGCATTTT.